The T cell receptor beta chain described here comes from a study of T cell responses to AZD1222 COVID-19 vaccine. For the study at large: The study pooled second doses at about 4 or about 12 weeks. General study results and limits: Repertoire sampling occurred only after the peak T cell response. Clonal diversity was possibly underestimated; the donors were predominantly white British and more often female. Dominant CD4 TCR responses targeted spike regions 160-218 and 743-854.

With 1 base clipped from V and 4 bases from J, the junction kept 3 bases outside the gene matches. The germline V gene has CDR1 SGHTA and CDR2 FQGNSA. The CDR3 consists of 15 residues. The assay was immunoSEQ multiplex PCR, and TCRdb's table has in-frame clones only and misses some. The repertoire holds roughly 160,000 clones, with 91% as singletons. For this clone: The antigen is undetermined.

This receptor was taken from an adult in good health. Sequenced material: peripheral blood, taken on day 0 of AZD1222 vaccination. J is TRBJ1-3 and V is TRBV7-2, with 8 nucleotides matching TRBD1. This chain's CDR3 is CASSLGTGLGNTIYF. The CDR3 nucleotides are TGTGCCAGCAGCTTAGGGACAGGGCTAGGAAACACCATATATTTT.